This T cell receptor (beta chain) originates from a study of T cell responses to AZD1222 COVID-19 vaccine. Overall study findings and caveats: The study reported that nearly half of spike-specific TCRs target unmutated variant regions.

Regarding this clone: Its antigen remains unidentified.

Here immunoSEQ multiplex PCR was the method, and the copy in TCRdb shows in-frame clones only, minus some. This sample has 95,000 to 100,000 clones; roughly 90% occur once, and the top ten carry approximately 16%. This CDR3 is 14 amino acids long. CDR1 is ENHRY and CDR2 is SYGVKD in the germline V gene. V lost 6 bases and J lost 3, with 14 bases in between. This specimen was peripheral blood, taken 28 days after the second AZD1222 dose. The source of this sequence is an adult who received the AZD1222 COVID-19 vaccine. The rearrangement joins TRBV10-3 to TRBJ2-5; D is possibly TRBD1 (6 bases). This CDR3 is CAISRTTGEETQYF. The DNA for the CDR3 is TGTGCCATCAGCCGAACGACAGGAGAAGAGACCCAGTACTTC.